This TCR beta chain originates from a study of patients and donors after allogeneic stem cell transplantation. CDR3 length: 13 amino acids. CDR1 and CDR2 from the germline V gene are LGHNA and YSLEER. This clonotype was seen only once. The germline gene is not matched at one end of the junction; a read error may be the cause. TCRdb reprocessed the RT-PCR reads via MiXCR and lists one record per CDR3 protein. This table holds about a million distinct CDR3 sequences, about a sixth found once. This receptor was obtained from a human donor who was either an allogeneic HSCT recipient or a stem cell or donor lymphocyte infusion donor (not recorded which). It is not recorded whose cells these are; they may come from a transplant donor. The material sequenced was blood, either unsorted or a sorted T cell fraction (not recorded which). The chain carries TRBV4-3 and TRBJ2-6; no reliable D call. The CDR3 protein is CTSSQAGANVLTF. The DNA for the CDR3 is TGCACCAGCAGCCAAGCAGGGGCCAACGTCCTGACTTTC.